Each of the 9 T cell receptor beta chains below was sequenced from the same sample in a study of cytomegalovirus exposure and HLA in healthy donors. Use of 60 Vbeta and 13 Jbeta primers characterized the PCR. Method: immunoSEQ multiplex PCR; TCRdb's copy keeps in-frame clones and lacks some. The table has about 190,000 clones, roughly 86% seen once. The sample consisted of PBMCs. The receptors here all came from a man in his forties or fifties in good health and CMV-seropositive.

The chain couples TRBV4-1 to TRBJ2-5, with 9 bases that match TRBD2. Judging by the DNA end, TRBJ2-7 fits better; the J call may be wrong. This CDR3 has 16 amino acids. CDR1 is MGHRA, CDR2 YSYEKL, per germline. The CDR3 loop is CASSQGWRGGPIEQYF. The CDR3 region has the DNA TGCGCCAGCAGCCAAGGGTGGCGGGGGGGGCCCATCGAGCAGTACTTC.

V usage is TRBV19 and J usage is TRBJ2-7; D is perhaps TRBD2 (6 bases). V was pared by 3 bases and J by 10 bases, with 19 bases between. The CDR3 is 14 residues long. The germline CDR1 and CDR2 sequences are LNHDA and SQIVND (reference sequence). The CDR3 DNA reads as TGTGCCAGTAGTATGGGGACTGGGGATACGGACCAGTACTTC. Translated: CASSMGTGDTDQYF.

This chain joins TRBV28 and TRBJ1-2, with a possible D match to TRBD1 (5 bases). V lost 6 bases and J lost 2, with 10 bases in between. The length of the CDR3 is 13 residues. Germline V gene sequence: CDR1 MDHEN, CDR2 SYDVKM. The CDR3 DNA follows: TGTGCCAGCAGCTCGACAGCCAACTATGGCTACACCTTC. It specifies CASSSTANYGYTF.

The chain joins TRBV2 to TRBJ2-2; D remains unclear. Germline V lookup: CDR1 SNHLY, CDR2 FYNNEI. Trimming took off 6 bases at V and 6 bases at J, with 11 bases between the two ends. This CDR3 region has 13 residues. The CDR3 DNA follows: TGTGCCAGCAGCGGTGACATTCCCGGGGAGCTGTTTTTT. Protein product: CASSGDIPGELFF. Together with reference TRBV2 and TRBJ2-2, the CDR3 gives the full variable domain: EPEVTQTPSHQVTQMGQEVILRCVPISNHLYFYWYRQILGQKVEFLVSFYNNEISEKSEIFDDQFSVERPDGSNFTLKIRSTKLEDSAMYFCASSGDIPGELFFGEGSRLTVL.

This clone was detected a few times. The rearrangement joins TRBV6-5 to TRBJ2-1; a weak D match, TRBD2 (7 bases). Trimming left V 2 bases short and J 3 bases short, with 11 bases between. The CDR3 is 15 amino acids. Germline CDR1 and CDR2: MNHEY and SVGAGI. CDR3 nucleotide sequence: TGTGCCAGCAGTTACGGGGGGGCCGGCTACAATGAGCAGTTCTTC. It is translated as CASSYGGAGYNEQFF.

The chain links TRBV5-1 to TRBJ2-5, with 9 bases aligning to TRBD1. CDR1 and CDR2 (germline): SGHRS, YFSETQ. V lost 3 bases and J lost 3; bases outside the gene matches: 12. The CDR3 extends over 17 amino acids. CDR3 in DNA: TGCGCCAGCAGCTCCTTAACCGGGACAGGGCGCGAAGAGACCCAGTACTTC. Translated: CASSSLTGTGREETQYF.

This clone appeared once. The chain joins TRBV5-3 to TRBJ1-5, with D possibly matching TRBD1 (5 bases). TRBV5-3 is filed as an ORF, its function uncertain. This CDR3 is 13 amino acids long. Deletions cut 10 bases from V and 3 bases from J, with 14 bases between. The CDR3 coding sequence is TGTGCCGGACGCCGACAGTCCAATCAGCCCCAGCATTTT. Amino acid sequence: CAGRRQSNQPQHF.

This clone was recorded once. The chain couples TRBV13 to TRBJ2-7; 7 bases are shared with TRBD1. Germline trimming cut 7 bases from V and 1 base from J; bases unmatched to any gene: 16. From germline, CDR1 is PRHDT and CDR2 FYEKMQ (reference sequence). The CDR3 is 17 residues long. In DNA, the CDR3 is TGTGCCAGCACCCGAAGAAGGGGGCCTACTAGTTCCTACGAGCAGTACTTC. Amino acid sequence: CASTRRRGPTSSYEQYF.

The rearrangement joins TRBV28 to TRBJ2-5, with unresolved D. The CDR3 loop spans 14 amino acids. Trimming pared 3 bases from V and 9 bases from J, leaving 17 bases between. Germline CDR1 and CDR2: MDHEN and SYDVKM. The CDR3 here is CASSLRHLTAAQYF. In DNA, the CDR3 is TGTGCCAGCAGTTTGCGGCACCTAACGGCGGCCCAGTACTTC.